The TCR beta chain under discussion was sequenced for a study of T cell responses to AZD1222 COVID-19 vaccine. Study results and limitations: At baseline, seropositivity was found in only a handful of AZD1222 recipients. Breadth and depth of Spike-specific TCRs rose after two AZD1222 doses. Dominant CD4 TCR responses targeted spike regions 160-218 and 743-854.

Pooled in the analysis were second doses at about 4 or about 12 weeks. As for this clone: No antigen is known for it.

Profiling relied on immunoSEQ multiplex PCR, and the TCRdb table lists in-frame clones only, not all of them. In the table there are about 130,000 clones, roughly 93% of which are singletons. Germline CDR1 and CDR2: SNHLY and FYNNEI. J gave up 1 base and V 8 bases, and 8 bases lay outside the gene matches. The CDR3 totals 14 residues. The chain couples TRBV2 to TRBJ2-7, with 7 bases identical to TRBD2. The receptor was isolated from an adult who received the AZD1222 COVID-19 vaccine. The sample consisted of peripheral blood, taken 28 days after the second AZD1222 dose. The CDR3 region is CASSRLAESYEQYF. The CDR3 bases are TGTGCCAGCTCGAGACTAGCAGAGTCCTACGAGCAGTACTTC. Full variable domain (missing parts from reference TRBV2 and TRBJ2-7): EPEVTQTPSHQVTQMGQEVILRCVPISNHLYFYWYRQILGQKVEFLVSFYNNEISEKSEIFDDQFSVERPDGSNFTLKIRSTKLEDSAMYFCASSRLAESYEQYFGPGTRLTVT.